These T cell receptor beta chains were read from a single sample in a study of persistence of HIV-infected CD4 T cells. These receptors lack a known antigen. Generated by immunoSEQ multiplex PCR, the TCRdb table keeps only in-frame clones and is missing some. The repertoire consists of 44,000 or so clones, with roughly nine tenths occurring once and the leading ten covering about 1.8%. The sequencing used CD4+ T cells sorted from PBMCs after approximately 19-hour stimulation, collected from a patient who received antiretroviral therapy. The receptors were gathered from an adult man with HIV who was CMV-seropositive. CDR3s include the opening cysteine and the closing phenylalanine or tryptophan. D genes are given only for firm matches. Only part of the rows carry a size: once, few, many, or a class if the clone is expanded.

V gene	clone size	D gene	CDR3 length	J gene	CDR3 DNA	CDR3 protein
TRBV6-4	-	TRBD1	14	TRBJ1-2	TGTGCCAGCAGAGCCTGGGACAGGGGTAGTGGCTACACCTTC	CASRAWDRGSGYTF
TRBV19	-	-	14	TRBJ1-1	TGTGCCAGTAGTCCGCGGGCCACGGGCACTGAAGCTTTCTTT	CASSPRATGTEAFF
TRBV11-3	-	TRBD1	13	TRBJ2-1	TGTGCCAGCAGCCAGGGGGAAATCAATGAGCAGTTCTTC	CASSQGEINEQFF
TRBV15	-	-	12	TRBJ1-6	TGTGCCACCGGACAGCCAAATTCACCCCTCCACTTT	CATGQPNSPLHF
TRBV6-2/TRBV6-3	-	-	11	TRBJ1-5	TGTGCCAGCAGTGACAAGCAGCCCCAGCATTTT	CASSDKQPQHF
TRBV6-2/TRBV6-3	few	-	15	TRBJ1-5	TGTGCCAGCAGTTACTCGTTACAAAGCAATCAGCCCCAGCATTTT	CASSYSLQSNQPQHF
TRBV5-1	once	TRBD2	13	TRBJ2-7	TGCGCCAGCAGCTTGGACGGGGGGGACGAGCAGTACTTC	CASSLDGGDEQYF
TRBV5-1	-	-	14	TRBJ2-7	TGCGCCAGCAGCCCCAGGACAGCCTCCTACGAGCAGTACTTC	CASSPRTASYEQYF
TRBV3-1/TRBV3-2	-	-	15	TRBJ1-4	TGTGCCAGCAGCCCTGTTCCAGGGCTTGGCGAAAAACTGTTTTTT	CASSPVPGLGEKLFF
TRBV12-3/TRBV12-4	-	-	12	TRBJ1-4	TGTGCCAGCAGTTGGGGGGGCGAAAAACTGTTTTTT	CASSWGGEKLFF
TRBV13	-	-	13	TRBJ2-7	TGTGCCAGCAGCTGGAGAAGGCGCTACGAGCAGTACTTC	CASSWRRRYEQYF
TRBV7-6	-	-	15	TRBJ2-2	TGTGCCAGCAGCTTATTGGGGGGGCTCACCGGGGAGCTGTTTTTT	CASSLLGGLTGELFF
TRBV7-3	-	-	13	TRBJ1-2	TGTGCCAGCGCCAAAGATCGGAACTATGGCTACACCTTC	CASAKDRNYGYTF
TRBV7-9	-	-	14	TRBJ1-2	TGTGCCAGCAGCTTAGTACTGGACAGCGATGGCTACACCTTC	CASSLVLDSDGYTF
TRBV28	-	-	14	TRBJ2-7	TGTGCCAGCGGTATCATCGGGACGGTCTACGAGCAGTACTTC	CASGIIGTVYEQYF
TRBV7-3	-	-	13	TRBJ1-1	TGTGCCAGCAGCCCCGGCCGGAACACTGAAGCTTTCTTT	CASSPGRNTEAFF
TRBV4-2	-	TRBD2	20	TRBJ2-2	TGTGCCAGCAGCCAAGATCCGGGACTAGCTAACTCAAGGGACACCGGGGAGCTGTTTTTT	CASSQDPGLANSRDTGELFF
TRBV7-3	-	TRBD2	19	TRBJ2-1	TGTGCCAGCAGCACCAAAAGCCACATAGCGGGGGGAGCATACAATGAGCAGTTCTTC	CASSTKSHIAGGAYNEQFF
TRBV5-8	-	-	15	TRBJ2-3	TGTGCCAGCAGCTTGGCGCGGGGATTCACAGATACGCAGTATTTT	CASSLARGFTDTQYF
TRBV7-9	-	-	15	TRBJ1-5	TGTGCCAGCAGCCCCCGGGGAGATGGGAATCAGCCCCAGCATTTT	CASSPRGDGNQPQHF
TRBV20-1	-	-	11	TRBJ2-1	TGCAGTGCTAGCAGAGTTATTGAGCAGTTCTTC	CSASRVIEQFF
TRBV6-5	-	TRBD1	15	TRBJ2-2	TGTGCCAGCAGCCTCACAGGGGGCTTAGTCGGGGAGCTGTTTTTT	CASSLTGGLVGELFF
TRBV12-3/TRBV12-4	-	-	13	TRBJ2-3	TGTGCCAGCAGTAACAACAGGGCAACTACGCAGTATTTT	CASSNNRATTQYF
TRBV12-3/TRBV12-4	few	-	13	TRBJ2-2	TGTGCCAGCAGTTTCCGATCCACCGGGGAGCTGTTTTTT	CASSFRSTGELFF
TRBV3-1/TRBV3-2	-	-	14	TRBJ1-1	TGTGCCACTCACGACGGAACCATGAACACTGAAGCTTTCTTT	CATHDGTMNTEAFF